This T cell receptor beta chain was found in a study of human T cells and chemical hapten exposure. Study-wide context: The sensitizing agent was 2% DPC, placed on 2 cm by 2 cm of upper inner arm skin.

Germline values: CDR1 MDHEN, CDR2 SYDVKM. This CDR3 contains 14 residues. Trimming stripped 7 bases from V and 2 bases from J, with 12 bases between. Indicated time point: pre-sensitization, week 0. As for treatment: therapeutic diphenylcyclopropenone sensitization with weekly scalp DPC. Blood collection took place prior to placing each patch test. MiXCR, applied by TCRdb to the RACE reads, yields one record per CDR3 protein. The data hold 300,000 to 450,000 distinct CDR3 sequences, with 5.1% observed a single time. The sample consisted of whole blood, taken in connection with sensitization to the hapten diphenylcyclopropenone (DPC). The J gene is TRBJ2-1, the V gene TRBV28, with D possibly TRBD2 on 7 matching bases. The clonotype comes from a woman between 50 and 59 years old with alopecia areata. Some clones in this sample may be carry-over from other donors' samples. In DNA form, the CDR3 reads TGTGCCAGCACTAGGGGGGGCACCTACAATGAGCAGTTCTTC. Its translation is CASTRGGTYNEQFF.